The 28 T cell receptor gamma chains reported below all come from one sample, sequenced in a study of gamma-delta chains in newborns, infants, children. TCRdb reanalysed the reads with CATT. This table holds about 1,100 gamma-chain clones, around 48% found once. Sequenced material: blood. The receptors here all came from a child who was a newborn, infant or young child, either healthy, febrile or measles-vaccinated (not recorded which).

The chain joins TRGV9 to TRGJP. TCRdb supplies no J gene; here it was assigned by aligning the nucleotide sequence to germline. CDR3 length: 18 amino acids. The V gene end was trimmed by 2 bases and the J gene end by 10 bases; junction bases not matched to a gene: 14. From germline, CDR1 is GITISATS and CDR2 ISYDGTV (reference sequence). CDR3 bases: TGTGCCTTGTGGGAGGCGTCAGGTCATTCTTTGGGCAAAAAAATCAAGGTATTT. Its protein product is CALWEASGHSLGKKIKVF.

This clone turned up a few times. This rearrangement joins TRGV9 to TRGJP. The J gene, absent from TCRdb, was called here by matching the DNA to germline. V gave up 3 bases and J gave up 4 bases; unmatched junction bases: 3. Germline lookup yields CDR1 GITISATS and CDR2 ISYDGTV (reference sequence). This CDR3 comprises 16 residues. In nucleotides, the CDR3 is TGTGCCTTGTGGGAGTTTCAAGAGTTGGGCAAAAAAATCAAGGTATTT. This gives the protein CALWEFQELGKKIKVF.

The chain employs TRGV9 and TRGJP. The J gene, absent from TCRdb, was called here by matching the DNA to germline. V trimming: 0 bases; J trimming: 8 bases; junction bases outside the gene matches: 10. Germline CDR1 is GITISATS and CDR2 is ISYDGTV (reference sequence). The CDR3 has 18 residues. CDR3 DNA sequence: TGTGCCTTGTGGGAGGTGCGAGATGGGAAGTTGGGCAAAAAAATCAAGGTATTT. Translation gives CALWEVRDGKLGKKIKVF.

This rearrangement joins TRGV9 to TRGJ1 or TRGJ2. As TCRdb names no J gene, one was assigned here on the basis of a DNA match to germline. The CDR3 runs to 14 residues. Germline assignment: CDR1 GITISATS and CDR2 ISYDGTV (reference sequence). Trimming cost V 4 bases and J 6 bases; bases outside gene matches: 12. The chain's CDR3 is CALWEGACRYKKLF. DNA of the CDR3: TGTGCCTTGTGGGAAGGGGCTTGCCGTTATAAGAAACTCTTT.

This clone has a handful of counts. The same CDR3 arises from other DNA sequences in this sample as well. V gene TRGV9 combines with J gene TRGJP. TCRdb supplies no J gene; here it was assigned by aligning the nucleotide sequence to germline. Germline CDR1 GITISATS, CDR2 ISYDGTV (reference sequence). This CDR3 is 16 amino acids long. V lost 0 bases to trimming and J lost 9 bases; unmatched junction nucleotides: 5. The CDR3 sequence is CALWEVPGLGKKIKVF. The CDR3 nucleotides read TGTGCCTTGTGGGAGGTGCCCGGGTTGGGCAAAAAAATCAAGGTATTT.

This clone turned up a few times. Here the CDR3 DNA reads TGTGCCTTGTGGGAGGTGCGGTCCGAGTTGGGCAAAAAAATCAAGGTATTT. Protein product: CALWEVRSELGKKIKVF. V and J are TRGV9 and TRGJP. No J gene is reported in TCRdb; it was inferred here by comparing the DNA with germline. After removal of 0 bases from V and 7 bases from J, the junction contained 6 bases not matched to a gene. CDR1 is GITISATS and CDR2 is ISYDGTV in the germline V gene (reference sequence). The length of the CDR3 is 17 residues.

The CDR3 loop reads CALWGTEKLF. The CDR3 nucleotides read TGTGCCTTGTGGGGGACCGAGAAACTCTTT. J is TRGJ1 or TRGJ2 and V is TRGV9. Here the J gene came from matching the DNA to germline, since TCRdb omits it. The CDR3 length is 10 residues. Germline V gene sequence: CDR1 GITISATS, CDR2 ISYDGTV (reference sequence). J lost 11 bases, V lost 5 bases, and 6 bases had no gene match.

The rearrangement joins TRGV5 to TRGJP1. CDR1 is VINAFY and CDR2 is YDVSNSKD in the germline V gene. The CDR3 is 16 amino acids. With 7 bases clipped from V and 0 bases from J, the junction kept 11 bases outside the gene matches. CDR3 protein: CATCRFGYTTGWFKIF. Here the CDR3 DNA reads TGTGCCACCTGTAGGTTTGGCTATACCACTGGTTGGTTCAAGATATTT.

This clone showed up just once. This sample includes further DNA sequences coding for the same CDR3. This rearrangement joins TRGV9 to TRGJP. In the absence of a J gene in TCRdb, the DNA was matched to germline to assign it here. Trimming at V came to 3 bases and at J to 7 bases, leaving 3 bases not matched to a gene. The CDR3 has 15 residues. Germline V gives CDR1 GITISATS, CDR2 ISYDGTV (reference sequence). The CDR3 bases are TGTGCCTTGTGGGAGCGCGAGTTGGGCAAAAAAATCAAGGTATTT. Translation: CALWERELGKKIKVF.

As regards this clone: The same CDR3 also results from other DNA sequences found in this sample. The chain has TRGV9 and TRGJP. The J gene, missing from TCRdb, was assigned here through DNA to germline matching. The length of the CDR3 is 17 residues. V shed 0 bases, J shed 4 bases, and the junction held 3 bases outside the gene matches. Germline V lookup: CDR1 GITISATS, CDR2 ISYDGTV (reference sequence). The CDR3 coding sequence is TGTGCCTTGTGGGAGGTGCCTCAAGAGTTGGGCAAAAAAATCAAGGTATTT. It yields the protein CALWEVPQELGKKIKVF.

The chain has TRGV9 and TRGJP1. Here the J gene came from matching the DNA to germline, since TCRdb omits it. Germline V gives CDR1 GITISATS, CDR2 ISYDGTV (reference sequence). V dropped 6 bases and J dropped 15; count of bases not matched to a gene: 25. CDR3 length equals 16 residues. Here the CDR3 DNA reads TGTGCCTTGTGGACAGGCCAAGAGTTGGGCAAAAAAATCAAGATATTT. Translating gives CALWTGQELGKKIKIF.

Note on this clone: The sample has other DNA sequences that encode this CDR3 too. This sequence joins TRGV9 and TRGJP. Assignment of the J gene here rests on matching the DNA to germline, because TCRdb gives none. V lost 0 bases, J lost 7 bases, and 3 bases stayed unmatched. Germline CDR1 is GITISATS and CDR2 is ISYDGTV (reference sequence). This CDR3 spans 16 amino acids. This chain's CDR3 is CALWEVPELGKKIKVF. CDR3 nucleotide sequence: TGTGCCTTGTGGGAGGTGCCGGAGTTGGGCAAAAAAATCAAGGTATTT.

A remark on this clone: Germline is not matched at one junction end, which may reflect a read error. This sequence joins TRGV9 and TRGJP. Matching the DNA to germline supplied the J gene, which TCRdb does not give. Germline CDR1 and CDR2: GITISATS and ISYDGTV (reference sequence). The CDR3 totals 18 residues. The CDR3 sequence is CALWEPPLREFGKKIKVF. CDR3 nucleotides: TGTGCCTTGTGGGAGCCACCCCTCCGGGAGTTTGGCAAAAAAATCAAGGTATTT.

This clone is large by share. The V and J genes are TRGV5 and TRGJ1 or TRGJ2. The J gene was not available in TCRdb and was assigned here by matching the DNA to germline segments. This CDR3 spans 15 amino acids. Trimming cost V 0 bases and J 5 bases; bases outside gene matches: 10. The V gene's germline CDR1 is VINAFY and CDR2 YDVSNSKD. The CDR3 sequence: CATWDRRGWNYKKLF. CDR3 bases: TGTGCCACCTGGGACAGGCGGGGATGGAATTATAAGAAACTCTTT.

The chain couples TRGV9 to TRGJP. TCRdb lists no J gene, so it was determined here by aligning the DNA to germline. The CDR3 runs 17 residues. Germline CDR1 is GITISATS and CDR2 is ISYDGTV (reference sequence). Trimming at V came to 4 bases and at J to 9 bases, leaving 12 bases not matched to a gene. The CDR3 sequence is CALWELHTVLGKKIKVF. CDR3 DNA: TGTGCCTTGTGGGAACTCCACACGGTGTTGGGCAAAAAAATCAAGGTATTT.

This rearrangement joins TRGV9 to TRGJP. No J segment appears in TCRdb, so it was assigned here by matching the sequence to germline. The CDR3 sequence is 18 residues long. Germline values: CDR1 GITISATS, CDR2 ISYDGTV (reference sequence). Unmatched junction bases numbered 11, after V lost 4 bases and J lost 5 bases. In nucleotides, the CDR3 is TGTGCCTTGTGGGATCTGACAATTAAAGAGTTGGGCAAAAAAATCAAGGTATTT. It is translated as CALWDLTIKELGKKIKVF.

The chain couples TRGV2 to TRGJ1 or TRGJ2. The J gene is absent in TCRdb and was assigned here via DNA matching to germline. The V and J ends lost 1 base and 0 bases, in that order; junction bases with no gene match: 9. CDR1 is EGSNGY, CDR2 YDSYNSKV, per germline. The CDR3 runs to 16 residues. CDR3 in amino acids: CATWDGRTLNYYKKLF. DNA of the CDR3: TGTGCCACCTGGGACGGCCGAACCTTGAATTATTATAAGAAACTCTTT.

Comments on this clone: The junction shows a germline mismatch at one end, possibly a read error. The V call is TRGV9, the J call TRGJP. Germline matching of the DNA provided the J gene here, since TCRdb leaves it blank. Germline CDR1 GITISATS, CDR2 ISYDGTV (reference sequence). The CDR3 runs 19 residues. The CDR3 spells CALWERLGYQELGKRIKVF. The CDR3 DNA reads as TGTGCCTTGTGGGAGAGGCTGGGATATCAAGAGTTGGGCAAAAGAATCAAGGTATTT.

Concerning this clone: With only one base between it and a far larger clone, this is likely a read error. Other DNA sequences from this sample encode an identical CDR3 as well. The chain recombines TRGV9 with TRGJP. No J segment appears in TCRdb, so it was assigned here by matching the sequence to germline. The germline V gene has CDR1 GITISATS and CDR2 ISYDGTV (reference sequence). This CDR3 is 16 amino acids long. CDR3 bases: TGCGCCTTGTGGGAGGTGCAAGAGTTGGGCAAAAAAATCAAGGTATTT. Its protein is CALWEVQELGKKIKVF.

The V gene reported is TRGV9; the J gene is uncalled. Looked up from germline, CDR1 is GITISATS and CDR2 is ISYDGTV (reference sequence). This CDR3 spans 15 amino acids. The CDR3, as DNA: TGTGCCTTGTGGGAGCAGGGGGAGACTCATAAAAACAAACTCTTT. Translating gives CALWEQGETHKNKLF.

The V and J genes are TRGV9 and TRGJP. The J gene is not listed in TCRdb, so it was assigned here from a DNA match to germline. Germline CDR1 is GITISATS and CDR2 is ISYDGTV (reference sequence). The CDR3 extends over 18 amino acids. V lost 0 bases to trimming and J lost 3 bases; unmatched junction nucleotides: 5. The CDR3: CALWEVLQQELGKKIKVF. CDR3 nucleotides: TGTGCCTTGTGGGAGGTGCTCCAGCAAGAGTTGGGCAAAAAAATCAAGGTATTT.

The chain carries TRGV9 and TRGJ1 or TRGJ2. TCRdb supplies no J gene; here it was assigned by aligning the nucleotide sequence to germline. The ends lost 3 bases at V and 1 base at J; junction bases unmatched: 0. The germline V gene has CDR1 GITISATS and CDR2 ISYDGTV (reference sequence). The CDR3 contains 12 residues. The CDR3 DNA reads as TGTGCCTTGTGGGAGAATTATTATAAGAAACTCTTT. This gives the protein CALWENYYKKLF.

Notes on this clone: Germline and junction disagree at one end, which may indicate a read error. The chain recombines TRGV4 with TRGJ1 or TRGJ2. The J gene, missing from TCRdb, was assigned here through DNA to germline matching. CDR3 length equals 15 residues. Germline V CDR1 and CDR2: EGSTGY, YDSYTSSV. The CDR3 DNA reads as TGTGCCACCTGGGGTGGGCTGGGGAGTTATTATAAGAAACTCTTT. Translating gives CATWGGLGSYYKKLF.

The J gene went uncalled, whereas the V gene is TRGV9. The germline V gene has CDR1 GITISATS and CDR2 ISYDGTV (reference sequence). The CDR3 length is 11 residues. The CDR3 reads CALWEDTNKLF. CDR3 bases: TGTGCCTTGTGGGAGGATACAAACAAACTCTTT.

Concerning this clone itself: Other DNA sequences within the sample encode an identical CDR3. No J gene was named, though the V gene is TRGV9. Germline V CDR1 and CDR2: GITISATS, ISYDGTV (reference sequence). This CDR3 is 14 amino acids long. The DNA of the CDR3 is TGTGCCTTGTGGGAGGCTTCCTCTTTAAGCGGCAAACTCTTT. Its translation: CALWEASSLSGKLF.

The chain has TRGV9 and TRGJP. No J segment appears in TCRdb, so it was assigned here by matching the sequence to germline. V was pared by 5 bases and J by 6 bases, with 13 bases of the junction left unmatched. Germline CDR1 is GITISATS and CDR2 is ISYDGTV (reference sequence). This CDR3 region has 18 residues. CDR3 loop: CALWVSRVLELGKKIKVF. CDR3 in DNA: TGTGCCTTGTGGGTTTCCCGGGTATTAGAGTTGGGCAAAAAAATCAAGGTATTT.

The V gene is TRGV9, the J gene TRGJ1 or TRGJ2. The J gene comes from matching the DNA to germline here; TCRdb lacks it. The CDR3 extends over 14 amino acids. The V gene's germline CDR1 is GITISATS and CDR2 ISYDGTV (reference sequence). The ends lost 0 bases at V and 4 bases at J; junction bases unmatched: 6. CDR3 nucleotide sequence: TGTGCCTTGTGGGAGGTGCCCAACTATTATAAGAAACTCTTT. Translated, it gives CALWEVPNYYKKLF.

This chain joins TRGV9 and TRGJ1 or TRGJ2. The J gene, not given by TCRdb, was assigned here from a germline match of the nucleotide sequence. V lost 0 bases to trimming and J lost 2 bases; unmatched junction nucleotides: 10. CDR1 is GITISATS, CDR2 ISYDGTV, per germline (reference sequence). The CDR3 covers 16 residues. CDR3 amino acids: CALWEVLTLYYYKKLF. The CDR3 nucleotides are TGTGCCTTGTGGGAGGTGCTGACTTTATATTATTATAAGAAACTCTTT.